A single sample gave rise to the 17 T cell receptor beta chains below, sequenced in a study of OX40 agonist ivuxolimab in advanced cancers. The assay was immunoSEQ multiplex PCR, and TCRdb's table has in-frame clones only and misses some. This sample carries 25,000 to 30,000 clones, less than 90% of them seen once, and the ten largest clones take 18%. The source was CD4+ or CD8+ T cells sorted from blood, collected in a trial of the OX40 agonist ivuxolimab. All receptors come from an adult with an advanced solid tumor such as melanoma, head and neck, liver or kidney cancer.

The J gene is TRBJ2-2, the V gene TRBV6-6; TRBD2 matches 7 bases. The V and J ends lost 6 bases and 3 bases, in that order; junction bases with no gene match: 10. Germline lookup yields CDR1 MNHNY and CDR2 SVGAGI (reference sequence). The CDR3 is 16 amino acids. In DNA, the CDR3 is TGTGCCAGCAGGAGGGAGCGGGGAGGAGACACCGGGGAGCTGTTTTTT. Residues: CASRRERGGDTGELFF.

The J gene is TRBJ2-5, the V gene TRBV13; D not resolved. The CDR3 has 12 residues. From germline, CDR1 is PRHDT and CDR2 FYEKMQ (reference sequence). The CDR3 DNA is TGTGCTTCGGCAAGGTCCCAAGAGACCCAGTACTTC. This encodes CASARSQETQYF.

The chain links TRBV30 to TRBJ2-5; 9 bases are a match to TRBD1. Germline V gene data show CDR1 as GTSNPN and CDR2 as SVGIG (reference sequence). CDR3 size: 14 residues. With 0 bases clipped from V and 5 bases from J, the junction kept 4 bases outside the gene matches. The CDR3 region has the DNA TGTGCCTGGAGTGTTACAGGGGGCGGTGAGACCCAGTACTTC. Amino acids: CAWSVTGGGETQYF.

V and J are TRBV4-3 and TRBJ2-5; 8 bases match TRBD2. Germline trimming cut 1 base from V and 5 bases from J; bases unmatched to any gene: 3. Germline lookup yields CDR1 LGHNA and CDR2 YSLEER. CDR3 length: 14 amino acids. The CDR3 nucleotides are TGCGCCAGCAGCCAAGCGGGAGGGTCTGAGACCCAGTACTTC. Amino acids: CASSQAGGSETQYF.

The rearrangement uses TRBV19 and TRBJ2-3; 12 bases match TRBD2. Germline CDR1 is LNHDA and CDR2 is SQIVND (reference sequence). Trimming took 7 bases from V and 8 from J; bases not matched to a gene: 10. This CDR3 comprises 15 residues. CDR3 DNA: TGTGCCAGTACCCTGTCTAGCGGGGGGGCGGCTACGCAGTATTTT. This translates into CASTLSSGGAATQYF.

Comment on this clone: One end of the junction is discordant with germline, which a read error may explain. V and J are TRBV7-7 and TRBJ2-7; 7 bases fit TRBD1. CDR1 is SSHAT and CDR2 is FNYEAQ in the germline V gene (reference sequence). The CDR3 extends over 13 amino acids. The CDR3 reads CASSLQQGYEQYF. The CDR3 bases are TGTGCTAGCAGCTTGCAACAGGGGTACGAGCAGTACTTC.

This clone is labeled as medium-sized. V is TRBV27 and J is TRBJ2-7; perhaps TRBD1 as D (6 bases). V gave up 6 bases and J gave up 5 bases, with 14 bases separating them. CDR1 is MNHEY, CDR2 SMNVEV, per germline (reference sequence). The CDR3 is made up of 13 amino acids. As DNA, the CDR3 is TGTGCCAGCAGGACAGGAGGAGTCAACGAGCAGTACTTC. Encoded protein: CASRTGGVNEQYF.

This chain connects TRBV19 to TRBJ2-1; 10 nucleotides agree with TRBD2. CDR3 size: 15 residues. CDR1 LNHDA and CDR2 SQIVND come from the germline V gene (reference sequence). The J segment lost 5 bases and the V segment lost 4 bases, leaving 5 bases of the junction unmatched. This chain's CDR3 is CASSRSGGAHNEQFF. For the CDR3, the DNA is TGTGCCAGTAGTAGAAGCGGGGGGGCCCACAATGAGCAGTTCTTC.

The J gene is TRBJ2-1, the V gene TRBV13; TRBD1 might be the D (5 bases). Between the trimmed V and J ends, which lost 5 bases and 1 base, there was a span of 12 bases. The germline V gene has CDR1 PRHDT and CDR2 FYEKMQ (reference sequence). The CDR3 loop spans 15 amino acids. This CDR3 is CASSPRGRSYNEQFF. Here the CDR3 DNA reads TGTGCCAGCAGCCCAAGGGGAAGGTCCTACAATGAGCAGTTCTTC.

Notes on this clone: The sample holds other DNA sequences that translate to the same CDR3. The chain links TRBV9 to TRBJ2-7; D is undetermined. In germline, CDR1 is SGDLS, CDR2 YYNGEE. The CDR3 contains 14 residues. Trimming pared 0 bases from V and 2 bases from J, leaving 9 bases between. The CDR3 DNA reads as TGTGCCAGCAGCGTAGGTCAGGAAACCTACGAGCAGTACTTC. Amino acid sequence: CASSVGQETYEQYF.

CDR3 amino acids: CASNPEGVARNTGELFF. CDR3 DNA sequence: TGTGCCAGCAACCCAGAGGGGGTAGCTCGGAACACCGGGGAGCTGTTTTTT. The V and J genes are TRBV9 and TRBJ2-2; TRBD1 might be the D (6 bases). Germline CDR1 SGDLS, CDR2 YYNGEE. The V end was cut by 6 bases, the J end by 1 base, with 19 bases between. The CDR3 has 17 residues. Based on the CDR3 plus reference TRBV9 and TRBJ2-2, the full variable domain is DSGVTQTPKHLITATGQRVTLRCSPRSGDLSVYWYQQSLDQGLQFLIQYYNGEERAKGNILERFSAQQFPDLHSELNLSSLELGDSALYFCASNPEGVARNTGELFFGEGSRLTVL.

This clone was counted a few times. The chain recombines TRBV9 with TRBJ2-2, with 14 bases identical to TRBD2. Trimming cost V 2 bases and J 5 bases; bases outside gene matches: 11. The CDR3 consists of 19 residues. The germline gives CDR1 SGDLS, CDR2 YYNGEE. In DNA form, the CDR3 reads TGTGCCAGCAGCGTCAGTCGACTAGCGGGAGGGCCTGGAACCGGGGAGCTGTTTTTT. It is translated as CASSVSRLAGGPGTGELFF.

This clone was seen a single time. V and J are TRBV30 and TRBJ2-1; D perhaps matches TRBD1 (9 bases). Germline V CDR1 and CDR2: GTSNPN, SVGIG (reference sequence). V was pared by 1 base and J by 2 bases, with 24 bases between. This CDR3 comprises 19 residues. CDR3 region: CAWSGTGALGGVPYNEQFF. The CDR3 DNA reads as TGTGCCTGGAGTGGGACAGGGGCCCTCGGGGGGGTCCCCTACAATGAGCAGTTCTTC.

The V call is TRBV10-3, the J call TRBJ1-2; 8 bases align to TRBD1. Trimming at V came to 6 bases and at J to 2 bases, leaving 8 bases not matched to a gene. This CDR3 has 15 amino acids. Germline-derived CDR1 and CDR2 are ENHRY and SYGVKD. CDR3 coding DNA: TGTGCCATCAGAGTGACAGGGGAGCTCAACTATGGCTACACCTTC. Encoded protein: CAIRVTGELNYGYTF.

This clone was counted once. The CDR3 protein is CASSSLAEGYQETQYF. The CDR3 coding sequence is TGTGCCAGCAGCTCACTAGCGGAAGGGTACCAAGAGACCCAGTACTTC. The chain joins TRBV11-3 to TRBJ2-5, with 8 bases lining up with TRBD2. The CDR3 loop spans 16 amino acids. Germline CDR1 and CDR2: SGHNT and YENEEA. J gave up 0 bases and V 4 bases, and 7 bases lay outside the gene matches. Using reference TRBV11-3 and TRBJ2-5 for the parts outside the CDR3, the full variable domain is EAGVVQSPRYKIIEKKQPVAFWCNPISGHNTLYWYLQNLGQGPELLIRYENEEAVDDSQLPKDRFSAERLKGVDSTLKIQPAELGDSAVYLCASSSLAEGYQETQYFGPGTRLLVL.

The chain links TRBV6-5 to TRBJ1-2; 10 nucleotides agree with TRBD1. V shed 5 bases and J 10 bases; nucleotides not matched to a gene: 10. Germline CDR1 is MNHEY and CDR2 is SVGAGI. The CDR3 is 14 residues long. The CDR3 bases are TGTGCCAGCAGTCTTGACAGGGGGCAGTTTGACTACACCTTC. It specifies CASSLDRGQFDYTF.

In this sample, this clone turned up once. V and J are TRBV7-6 and TRBJ2-7; D is unclear. The CDR3 covers 13 residues. Germline V gives CDR1 SGHVS, CDR2 FNYEAQ. V was trimmed by 1 base and J by 4 bases, leaving 8 bases between them. Here the CDR3 reads CASSLGPEYEQYF. CDR3 sequence (DNA): TGTGCCAGCAGCTTAGGTCCAGAATACGAGCAGTACTTC.